This T cell receptor beta chain originates from a study of CD8 T cells in Susac syndrome. TCR beta sequencing covered blood CD8+ and CD4+ T cells. While CD8+ and CD4+ T cells were isolated negatively, TEMRA cells were enriched by FACS. With random hexamers, 0.5 to 1 ug RNA was reverse transcribed. TCR beta CDR3 was amplified by immunoSEQ multiplex PCR. This amplification extended across 54 Vbeta and 13 Jbeta segments. TCRdb re-analysed the immunoSEQ multiplex PCR reads in MiXCR, keeping a single row per CDR3 protein. The sample consists of approximately 180,000 distinct CDR3 sequences, almost 96% of them appearing once. CDR1 and CDR2 (germline): SNHLY, FYNNEI. This CDR3 is 15 amino acids long. V was shortened by 0 bases and J by 6 bases, with 14 bases between the two germline ends.

The sequence was obtained from a human donor with multiple sclerosis. The sample was CD4+ T cells from PBMCs. The chain uses TRBV2 and TRBJ1-2; possible D gene TRBD1, 5 bases. This chain's CDR3 is CASSEAGGAWDGYTF. In nucleotides, the CDR3 is TGTGCCAGCAGTGAAGCTGGAGGGGCTTGGGATGGCTACACCTTC.